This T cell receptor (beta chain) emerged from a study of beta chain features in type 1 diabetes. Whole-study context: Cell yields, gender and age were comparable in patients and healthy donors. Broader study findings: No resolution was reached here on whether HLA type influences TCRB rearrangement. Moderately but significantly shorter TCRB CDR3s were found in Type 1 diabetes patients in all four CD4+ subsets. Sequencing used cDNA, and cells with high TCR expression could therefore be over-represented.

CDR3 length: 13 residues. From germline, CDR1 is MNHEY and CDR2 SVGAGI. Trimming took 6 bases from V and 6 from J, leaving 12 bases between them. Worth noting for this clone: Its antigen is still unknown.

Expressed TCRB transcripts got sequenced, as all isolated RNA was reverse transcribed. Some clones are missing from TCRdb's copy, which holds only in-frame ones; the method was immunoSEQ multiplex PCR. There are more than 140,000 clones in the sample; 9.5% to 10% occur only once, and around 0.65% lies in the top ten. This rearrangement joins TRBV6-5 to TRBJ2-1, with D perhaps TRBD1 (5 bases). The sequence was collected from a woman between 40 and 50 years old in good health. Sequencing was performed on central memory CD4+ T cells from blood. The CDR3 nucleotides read TGTGCCAGCAGCAGGGCCGGTAGCAATGAGCAGTTCTTC. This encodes CASSRAGSNEQFF.